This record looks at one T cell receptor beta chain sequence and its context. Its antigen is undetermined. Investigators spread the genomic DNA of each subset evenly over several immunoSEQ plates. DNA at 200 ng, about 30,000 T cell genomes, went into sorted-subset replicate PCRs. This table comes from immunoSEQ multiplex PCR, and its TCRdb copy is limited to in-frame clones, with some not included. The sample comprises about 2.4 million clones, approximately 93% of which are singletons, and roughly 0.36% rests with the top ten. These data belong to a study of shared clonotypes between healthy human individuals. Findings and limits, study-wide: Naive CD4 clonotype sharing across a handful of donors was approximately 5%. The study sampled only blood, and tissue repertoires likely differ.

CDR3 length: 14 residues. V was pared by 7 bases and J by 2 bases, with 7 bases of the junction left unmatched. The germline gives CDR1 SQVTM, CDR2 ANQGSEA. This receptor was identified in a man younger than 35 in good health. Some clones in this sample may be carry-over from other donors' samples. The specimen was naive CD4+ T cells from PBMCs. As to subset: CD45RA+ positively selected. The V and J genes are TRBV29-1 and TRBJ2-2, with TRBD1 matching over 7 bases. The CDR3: CSAVWDSNTGELFF. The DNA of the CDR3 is TGCAGCGCGGTCTGGGACAGTAACACCGGGGAGCTGTTTTTT.